This T cell receptor beta chain was recorded in a study of blood T cell repertoires in COVID-19. Looking at the study overall: Some COVID-19 samples were acute and others convalescent; all came from the United States, Italy and Spain. Nucleic acid was either cDNA or gDNA, and it came from T cells, B-cell-depleted T cells, or PBMCs.

Under the authors' procedure: Reference gene primer amplification yielded estimated nucleated cell counts. Clones were read by immunoSEQ multiplex PCR, and TCRdb kept only the in-frame ones, dropping some. V and J calls and clone size are as listed in that table; D and trimming were resolved from the DNA. The sample consists of some 150,000 clones, about nine tenths of them appearing once. The V gene end was trimmed by 1 base and the J gene end by 3 bases; junction bases not matched to a gene: 3. The CDR3 runs 16 residues. Germline V gene sequence: CDR1 MGHRA, CDR2 YSYEKL. The sequence was collected from a woman between 55 and 75 years old with active or convalescent COVID-19. Sequencing input: peripheral blood. The rearrangement links TRBV4-1 to TRBJ2-3; 11 nucleotides line up with TRBD2. The CDR3 sequence: CASSQGSSGGTDTQYF. The CDR3 region has the DNA TGCGCCAGCAGCCAAGGCTCTAGCGGGGGGACAGATACGCAGTATTTT.